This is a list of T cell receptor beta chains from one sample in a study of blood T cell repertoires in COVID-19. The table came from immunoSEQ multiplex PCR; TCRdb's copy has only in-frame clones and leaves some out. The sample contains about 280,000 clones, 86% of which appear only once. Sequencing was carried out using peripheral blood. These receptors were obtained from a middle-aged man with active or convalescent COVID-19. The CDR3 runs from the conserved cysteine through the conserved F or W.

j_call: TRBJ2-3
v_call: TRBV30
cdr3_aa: CAWSREGKYF

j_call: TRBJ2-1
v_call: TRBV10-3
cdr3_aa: CAIGALADNEQFF

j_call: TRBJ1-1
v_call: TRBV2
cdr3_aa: CASRTQRVDTEAFF

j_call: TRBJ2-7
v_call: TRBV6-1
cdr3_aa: CASSENYGSGSYEQYF

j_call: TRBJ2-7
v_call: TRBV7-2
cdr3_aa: CASSTGGSRDFEQYF

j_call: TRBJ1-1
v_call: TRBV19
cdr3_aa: CASRPNREGSTEAFF

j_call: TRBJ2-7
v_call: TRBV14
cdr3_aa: CASSPRLAGEQYF

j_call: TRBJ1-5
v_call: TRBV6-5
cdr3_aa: CASSGEQPQHF

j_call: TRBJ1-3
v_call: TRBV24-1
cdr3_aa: CATSESSGNTIYF

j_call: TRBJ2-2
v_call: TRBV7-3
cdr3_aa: CASSLTLGGELFF

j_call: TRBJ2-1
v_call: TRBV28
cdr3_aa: CASGRDYNEQFF

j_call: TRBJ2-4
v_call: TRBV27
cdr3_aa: CASSLLPGGRDIQYF

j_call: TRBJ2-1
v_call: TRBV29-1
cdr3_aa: CSVDTSGAYNEQFF

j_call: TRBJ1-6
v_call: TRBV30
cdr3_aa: CAWSVGGSPLHF

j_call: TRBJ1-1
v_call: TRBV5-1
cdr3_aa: CASSLGGEAFF

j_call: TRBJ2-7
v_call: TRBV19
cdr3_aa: CASRERLADSYEQYF

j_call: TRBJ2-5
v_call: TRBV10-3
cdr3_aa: CAGGPRQETQYF

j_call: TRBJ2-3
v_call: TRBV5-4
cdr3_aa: CASSLGGNTDTQYF

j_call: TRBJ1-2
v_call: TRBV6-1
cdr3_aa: CASSELWRANGYTF

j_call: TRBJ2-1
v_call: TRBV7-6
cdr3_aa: CASSLAPPGQVNEQFF

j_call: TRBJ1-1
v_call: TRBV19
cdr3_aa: CASSNTGSTEAFF

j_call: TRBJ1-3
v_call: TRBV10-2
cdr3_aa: CASSDRDNSGNTIYF

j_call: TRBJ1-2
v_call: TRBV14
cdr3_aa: CASSQGTDDYGYTF

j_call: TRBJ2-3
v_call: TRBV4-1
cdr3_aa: CASSQRQASTDTQYF

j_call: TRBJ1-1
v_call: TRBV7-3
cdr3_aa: CASSPSHAMNTEAFF

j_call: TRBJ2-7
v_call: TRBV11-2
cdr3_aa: CASSPFVSSGEQYF

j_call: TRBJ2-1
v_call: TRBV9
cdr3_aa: CASSVSDRGDEQFF

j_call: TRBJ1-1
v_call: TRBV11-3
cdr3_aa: CASSAPTGGETEAFF

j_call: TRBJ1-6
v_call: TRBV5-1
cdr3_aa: CASSLADRDDSPLHF

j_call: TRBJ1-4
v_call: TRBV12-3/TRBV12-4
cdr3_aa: CASKGATNEKLFF

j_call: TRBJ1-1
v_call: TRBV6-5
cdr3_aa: CATSRELNTEAFF

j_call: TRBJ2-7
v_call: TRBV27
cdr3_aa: CASSRSRTGSSYEQYF

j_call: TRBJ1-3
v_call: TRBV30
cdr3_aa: CAWEGDTGNTIYF

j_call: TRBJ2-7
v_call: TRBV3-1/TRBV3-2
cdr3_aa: CASSQTTSGSSEQYF

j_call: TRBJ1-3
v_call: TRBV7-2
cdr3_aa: CASSITAYSGNTIYF

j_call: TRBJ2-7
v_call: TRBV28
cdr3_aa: CASSFRPNHNPSYEQYF

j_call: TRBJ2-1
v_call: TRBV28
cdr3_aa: CASSTAGGPHNEQFF

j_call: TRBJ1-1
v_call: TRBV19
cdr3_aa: CASSMGGVTEAFF

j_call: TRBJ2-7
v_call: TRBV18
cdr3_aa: CASSPPYLTGGYEQYF

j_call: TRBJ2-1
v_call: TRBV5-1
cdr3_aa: CASSLLQGNSYNEQFF

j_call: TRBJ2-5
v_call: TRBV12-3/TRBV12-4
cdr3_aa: CASSTAGEETQYF

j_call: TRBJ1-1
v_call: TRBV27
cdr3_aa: CASSLGTVFPNTEAFF

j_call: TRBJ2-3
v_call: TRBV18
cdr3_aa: CASSPPTSGGSTDTQYF

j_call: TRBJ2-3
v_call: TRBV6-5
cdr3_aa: CASCLDRSTDTQYF

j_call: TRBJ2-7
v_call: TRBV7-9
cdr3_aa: CASSPRGQSYEQYF

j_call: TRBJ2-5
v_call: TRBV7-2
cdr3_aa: CASSLLGTGTETQYF

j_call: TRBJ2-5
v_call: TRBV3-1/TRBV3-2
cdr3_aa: CASSQGVESHETQYF

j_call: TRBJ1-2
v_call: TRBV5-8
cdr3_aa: CASSPAPGNYGYTF

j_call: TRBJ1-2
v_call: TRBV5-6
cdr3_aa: CASSPRGYSYGYTF

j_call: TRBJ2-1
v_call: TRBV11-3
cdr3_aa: CASSLAGQELYNEQFF

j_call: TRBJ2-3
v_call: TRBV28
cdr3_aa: CASSSTGNTQYF

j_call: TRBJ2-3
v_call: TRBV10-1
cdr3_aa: CASSRTSGRADTQYF

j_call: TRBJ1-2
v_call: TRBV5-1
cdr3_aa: CASSSTGTGNYTF